This entry lists 2 T cell receptor beta chains sequenced from one sample in a study of low-dose radiotherapy and immunotherapy resistance in tumors (dated by TCRdb to between 2021 and 2022). Data came from an Illumina MiniSeq. To make first-strand cDNA, Superscript III was used along with a set of TRAV- and TRBV-specific primers so that both the TCRalpha and TCRbeta chains were covered. TCRs were amplified with Phusion for approximately 18 PCR cycles, with a constant-region primer paired with the adapter attached to the V primers. TCRdb reprocessing: public reads trimmed at Q25 with fastp, clones called with MiXCR, in-frame beta chains kept. Entries that share a CDR3 protein sequence are merged under the most common genes and DNA. Counted in this sample were about 39,000 distinct CDR3 sequences; about a fifth of them appeared once. The ten largest clones capture under 9.5% of the sample. The time point label, as the study defines it: after trial treatment. This specimen's treatment or condition label, per the study, means: LDRT plus nivolumab, ipilimumab, low-dose cyclophosphamide and aspirin (RACIN trial).

This specimen was PBMCs, taken after low-dose radiotherapy plus immunotherapy. These receptors were obtained from a female donor with ovarian cancer.

The chain combines TRBV10-3 with TRBJ2-1, with 15 nucleotides matching TRBD2. J gave up 8 bases and V 7 bases, and 9 bases lay outside the gene matches. Germline V gives CDR1 ENHRY, CDR2 SYGVKD. This CDR3 spans 16 amino acids. As DNA, the CDR3 is TGTGCCATCAAAGGGACTAGCGGGAGGTCCTCAGATGAGCAGTTCTTC. Translated: CAIKGTSGRSSDEQFF.

The chain couples TRBV7-8 to TRBJ1-1, with 7 nucleotides matching TRBD1. Per the germline V gene, CDR1 is SGHVS and CDR2 is FQNEAQ. The V and J ends lost 5 bases and 1 base, in that order; junction bases with no gene match: 10. The CDR3 covers 16 residues. CDR3 nucleotide sequence: TGTGCCAGCAGCCCAAGGGGGGGACAGCCGAACACTGAAGCTTTCTTT. This encodes CASSPRGGQPNTEAFF.